The clone carrying this T cell receptor beta chain was counted a single time. Assay: immunoSEQ multiplex PCR; the TCRdb copy retains only in-frame clones and omits some. The table shows about 49,000 clones, with around 80% occurring only once. This record comes from a study of OX40 agonist ivuxolimab in advanced cancers. For the study at large: Dose-escalation patients had hepatocellular carcinoma, melanoma, renal cell or head and neck cancer. Therapy given before enrollment (anti-PD-1, anti-PD-L1 or anti-CTLA-4) was allowed, and 40% to 50% had some. A partial response was reached by three patients: one with hepatocellular carcinoma and two with cutaneous melanoma.

Germline V CDR1 and CDR2: SGHRS, YFSETQ. The CDR3 is made up of 16 amino acids. Trimming removed 1 base from V and 5 bases from J; junction bases left unmatched: 9. Sequenced here: CD4+ or CD8+ T cells sorted from blood, sampled in a trial of the OX40 agonist ivuxolimab. The sequence came from an adult with an advanced solid tumor such as melanoma, head and neck, liver or kidney cancer. The rearrangement joins TRBV5-1 to TRBJ2-5; 9 positions match TRBD1. The CDR3 nucleotides are TGCGCCAGCAGCTTGAGTCGGACAGGGGCTGGGGAGACCCAGTACTTC. Encoded protein: CASSLSRTGAGETQYF.